The present T cell receptor (beta chain) was sequenced within a study of blood T cells in healthy people across ages. Study results and caveats: Unknown donor CMV status possibly confounded expanded clonotype changes. A strong correlation between TCR beta diversity and naive T cell percentage was seen. Diversity of TCR beta per million T cells declined in a roughly linear way with age.

Together with a sample-barcoded 5' primer, a J-beta primer mix was included in a second PCR lasting about 7 to 12 cycles. Every cDNA molecule bore a tag from a template-switch adaptor containing 12 random nucleotides. MiXCR, run by TCRdb on the 5' RACE reads, gives a single entry per CDR3 protein. The sample shows 1.5 million to 2 million distinct CDR3 sequences, approximately 30% of them seen only once. V shed 1 base and J shed 3 bases, with 15 bases lying between them. Germline-derived CDR1 and CDR2 are SGHVS and FQNEAQ. This CDR3 region has 16 residues. This clonotype was counted only a few times. Antigen unknown.

The chain employs TRBV7-8 and TRBJ1-1; D may be TRBD1 (5 bases). The receptor was derived from a woman aged 25 to 39 in good health. Sequenced: blood. The CDR3 spells CASSLEGWGTDTEAFF. CDR3 in DNA: TGTGCCAGCAGCTTAGAGGGGTGGGGTACCGACACTGAAGCTTTCTTT.